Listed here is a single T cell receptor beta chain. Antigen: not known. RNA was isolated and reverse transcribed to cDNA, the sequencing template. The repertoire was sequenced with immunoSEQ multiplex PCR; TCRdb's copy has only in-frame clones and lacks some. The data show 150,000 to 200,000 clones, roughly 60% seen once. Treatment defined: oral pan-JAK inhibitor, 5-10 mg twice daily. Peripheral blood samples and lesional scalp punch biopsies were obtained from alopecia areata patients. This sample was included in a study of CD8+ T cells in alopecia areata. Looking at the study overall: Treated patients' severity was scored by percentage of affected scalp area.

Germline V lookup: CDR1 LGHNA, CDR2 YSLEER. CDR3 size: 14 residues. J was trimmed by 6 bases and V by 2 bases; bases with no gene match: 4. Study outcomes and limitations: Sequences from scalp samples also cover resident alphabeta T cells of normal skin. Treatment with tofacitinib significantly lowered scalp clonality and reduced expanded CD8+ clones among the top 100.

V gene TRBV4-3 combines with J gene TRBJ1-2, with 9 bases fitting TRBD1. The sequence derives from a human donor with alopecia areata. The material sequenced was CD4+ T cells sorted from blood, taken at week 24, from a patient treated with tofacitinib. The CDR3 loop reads CASSQMDRGNGYTF. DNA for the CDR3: TGCGCCAGCAGCCAAATGGACAGGGGTAATGGCTACACCTTC.